The next 19 T cell receptor beta chains were all read from a single sample in a study of cytomegalovirus exposure and HLA in healthy donors (dated by TCRdb to 2016 to 2017). Receptor libraries were prepared by the immunoSEQ multiplex PCR assay. For the multiplex PCR, a mixture combining 60 forward primers for TCR Vbeta segments and 13 reverse primers for TCR Jbeta segments was used. TCRdb re-hosts the immuneACCESS table, in-frame sequences only. Its copies lack some clones; in the studies checked, an unresolved V gene accounts for under half of them, and the cause for the rest is not known. For this sample the table gives roughly 170,000 clones, of which roughly 85% were detected only once. 1.5% of the sample is held by the ten biggest clonotypes. The sequenced sample consisted of PBMCs. The receptors originated from a male donor in good health and CMV-seronegative.

V usage is TRBV2 and J usage is TRBJ2-7; TRBD1 matches at 10 bases. CDR3 length: 12 amino acids. CDR1 and CDR2 from the germline V gene are SNHLY and FYNNEI. V shed 8 bases, J shed 6 bases, and the junction held 4 bases outside the gene matches. In DNA, the CDR3 is TGTGCCAGCGTGACAGGGGGCATCGAGCAGTACTTC. This sequence encodes CASVTGGIEQYF.

The CDR3 here is CASRPGQGQETQYF. The CDR3 DNA reads TGTGCCAGCCGGCCCGGACAGGGGCAAGAGACCCAGTACTTC. The rearrangement links TRBV6-6 to TRBJ2-7; 9 positions match TRBD1. The DNA end lines up better with TRBJ2-5; the J call may be wrong. CDR1 and CDR2 from the germline V gene are MNHNY and SVGAGI (reference sequence). The CDR3 runs 14 residues.

The chain carries TRBV9 and TRBJ2-1, with 10 nucleotides matching TRBD2. CDR1 is SGDLS, CDR2 YYNGEE, per germline. The CDR3 length is 16 residues. Germline trimming cut 0 bases from V and 9 bases from J; bases unmatched to any gene: 9. The CDR3 here is CASSVEASGGTSEQFF. In nucleotides, the CDR3 is TGTGCCAGCAGCGTAGAGGCTAGCGGGGGAACCAGTGAGCAGTTCTTC.

The chain is built from TRBV28 and TRBJ1-5; the D gene is possibly TRBD1 (6 bases). The germline V and J ends were trimmed by 5 bases and 5 bases, with 13 bases remaining between them. CDR3 length: 14 residues. From germline, CDR1 is MDHEN and CDR2 SYDVKM. This CDR3 is CASSPRDIHQPQHF. CDR3 nucleotide sequence: TGTGCCAGCAGTCCCCGGGACATTCATCAGCCCCAGCATTTT.

Only one count was recorded for this clone. The chain has TRBV7-9 and TRBJ1-5; D is unresolved. CDR1 and CDR2 (germline): SEHNR, FQNEAQ (reference sequence). The CDR3 is 13 residues long. V lost 11 bases to trimming and J lost 4 bases, with 15 bases between them. CDR3: CAGRGSINQPQHF. CDR3 nucleotides: TGTGCCGGCCGAGGGAGTATTAATCAGCCCCAGCATTTT.

The chain has TRBV11-3 and TRBJ2-1; no clear D. V was cut by 0 bases and J by 10 bases, with 10 bases left in between. The CDR3 is 13 residues long. Germline V gives CDR1 SGHNT, CDR2 YENEEA. This CDR3 reads CASSLDVVREQFF. Here the CDR3 DNA reads TGTGCCAGCAGCTTAGATGTAGTTCGCGAGCAGTTCTTC. Full variable domain (missing parts from reference TRBV11-3 and TRBJ2-1): EAGVVQSPRYKIIEKKQPVAFWCNPISGHNTLYWYLQNLGQGPELLIRYENEEAVDDSQLPKDRFSAERLKGVDSTLKIQPAELGDSAVYLCASSLDVVREQFFGPGTRLTVL.

The chain couples TRBV2 to TRBJ1-2, with 10 bases identical to TRBD1. Germline CDR1 and CDR2: SNHLY and FYNNEI. V dropped 7 bases and J dropped 3; count of bases not matched to a gene: 8. CDR3 length equals 15 residues. CDR3 coding DNA: TGTGCCAGCAAACCGGGACAGGGGACCTACTATGGCTACACCTTC. It yields the protein CASKPGQGTYYGYTF. Based on the CDR3 plus reference TRBV2 and TRBJ1-2, the full variable domain is EPEVTQTPSHQVTQMGQEVILRCVPISNHLYFYWYRQILGQKVEFLVSFYNNEISEKSEIFDDQFSVERPDGSNFTLKIRSTKLEDSAMYFCASKPGQGTYYGYTFGSGTRLTVV.

The J gene is TRBJ2-2, the V gene TRBV9; TRBD2 agrees at 7 bases. There are 15 residues in the CDR3. The V segment lost 0 bases and the J segment 6 bases; nucleotides outside the gene matches: 5. CDR1 is SGDLS and CDR2 is YYNGEE in the germline V gene. This CDR3 is CASSVGGGPSGELFF. In DNA, the CDR3 is TGTGCCAGCAGCGTAGGGGGAGGGCCGTCCGGGGAGCTGTTTTTT.

This clone was recorded once. The chain employs TRBV7-2 and TRBJ2-1, with 8 positions matching TRBD2. Looked up from germline, CDR1 is SGHTA and CDR2 is FQGNSA. This CDR3 is 15 amino acids long. Trimming cost V 6 bases and J 4 bases; bases outside gene matches: 8. The CDR3 nucleotides read TGTGCCAGCAGAAAAGGTGCTAGCGGGTACAATGAGCAGTTCTTC. Its protein product is CASRKGASGYNEQFF.

J is TRBJ2-7 and V is TRBV19, with 8 bases matching TRBD2. With V trimmed by 3 bases and J by 4 bases, 14 bases remained unmatched. The CDR3 has 17 residues. Germline lookup yields CDR1 LNHDA and CDR2 SQIVND (reference sequence). The CDR3 bases are TGTGCCAGTAGTATCCGGACTAGCCAAAAGGGTTCGTACGAGCAGTACTTC. Encoded protein: CASSIRTSQKGSYEQYF.

The J gene is TRBJ1-6, the V gene TRBV2; D is undetermined. This CDR3 is 15 amino acids long. The V end was cut by 5 bases, the J end by 0 bases, with 8 bases between. The germline gives CDR1 SNHLY, CDR2 FYNNEI. CDR3 sequence: CASSSTSSYNSPLHF. The CDR3 region has the DNA TGTGCCAGCAGTTCTACTTCCTCCTATAATTCACCCCTCCACTTT.

The chain uses TRBV15 and TRBJ1-5; D is possibly TRBD1 (6 bases). The germline CDR1 and CDR2 sequences are LNHNV and YYDKDF (reference sequence). The V and J ends lost 0 bases and 0 bases respectively, with 12 bases between them. The CDR3 has 17 residues. Here the CDR3 DNA reads TGTGCCACCAGCAGAGACCCGACAGGCAATAGCAATCAGCCCCAGCATTTT. Its protein is CATSRDPTGNSNQPQHF.

The chain carries TRBV7-2 and TRBJ1-1, with 9 bases that match TRBD1. This CDR3 comprises 14 residues. Germline V gene sequence: CDR1 SGHTA, CDR2 FQGNSA. The J segment lost 4 bases and the V segment lost 3 bases, leaving 3 bases of the junction unmatched. CDR3 nucleotide sequence: TGTGCCAGCAGCTTTACAGGGGGCGGCACTGAAGCTTTCTTT. Translation: CASSFTGGGTEAFF.

The chain recombines TRBV7-3 with TRBJ2-2; D perhaps matches TRBD2 (6 bases). Germline-derived CDR1 and CDR2 are SGHTA and FQGTGA. V gave up 1 base and J gave up 5 bases, with 14 bases separating them. This CDR3 has 16 residues. The CDR3 loop is CASSLIRLARTGELFF. In DNA, the CDR3 is TGTGCCAGCAGCTTAATTAGGCTAGCGAGAACCGGGGAGCTGTTTTTT.

This chain joins TRBV6-5 and TRBJ1-2, with D possibly TRBD1 on 5 matching bases. The CDR3 loop spans 15 amino acids. The V end lost 2 bases, the J end lost 2 bases, and 12 bases lay between the germline ends. Germline assignment: CDR1 MNHEY and CDR2 SVGAGI. CDR3 sequence (DNA): TGTGCCAGCAGTTACGTGGGGGAGGGGAACTATGGCTACACCTTC. The encoded protein is CASSYVGEGNYGYTF.

The sample holds a few counts of this clone. This sample also contains other DNA sequences that code for the same CDR3. This rearrangement joins TRBV14 to TRBJ1-4, with D maybe TRBD1 (6 bases). The germline V gene has CDR1 SGHDN and CDR2 FVKESK. V dropped 0 bases and J dropped 8 bases, with 13 bases sitting between them. This CDR3 has 15 amino acids. For the CDR3, the DNA is TGTGCCAGCAGCCAAGATATGGGGGCCGGGGAAAAACTGTTTTTT. Encoded protein: CASSQDMGAGEKLFF.

This chain joins TRBV5-1 and TRBJ2-4, with 16 bases fitting TRBD2. J lost 6 bases, V lost 1 base, and 22 bases had no gene match. The V gene's germline CDR1 is SGHRS and CDR2 YFSETQ. This CDR3 region has 23 residues. DNA of the CDR3: TGCGCCAGCAGCTTGTTCTCGTCTAGCGGGGGACTAGCGGGGGGGCTGCCCGCAAACATTCAGTACTTC. This codes for CASSLFSSSGGLAGGLPANIQYF.

This CDR3 reads CATSRAGPGATEAFF. CDR3 nucleotide sequence: TGTGCCACCAGCAGAGCAGGTCCAGGGGCCACTGAAGCTTTCTTT. The chain carries TRBV15 and TRBJ1-1; possibly TRBD1 for D (6 bases). Per the germline V gene, CDR1 is LNHNV and CDR2 is YYDKDF (reference sequence). This CDR3 region has 15 residues. Trimming shortened V by 1 base and J by 4 bases, and 13 bases separated the two germline ends.

CDR3 loop: CASSQSLAGGREQYF. In nucleotides, the CDR3 is TGTGCCAGCAGCCAGTCACTAGCGGGAGGGCGCGAGCAGTACTTC. J is TRBJ2-7 and V is TRBV14; 13 bases map to TRBD2. After removal of 3 bases from V and 6 bases from J, the junction contained 5 bases not matched to a gene. This CDR3 has 15 amino acids. Germline V gene data show CDR1 as SGHDN and CDR2 as FVKESK.